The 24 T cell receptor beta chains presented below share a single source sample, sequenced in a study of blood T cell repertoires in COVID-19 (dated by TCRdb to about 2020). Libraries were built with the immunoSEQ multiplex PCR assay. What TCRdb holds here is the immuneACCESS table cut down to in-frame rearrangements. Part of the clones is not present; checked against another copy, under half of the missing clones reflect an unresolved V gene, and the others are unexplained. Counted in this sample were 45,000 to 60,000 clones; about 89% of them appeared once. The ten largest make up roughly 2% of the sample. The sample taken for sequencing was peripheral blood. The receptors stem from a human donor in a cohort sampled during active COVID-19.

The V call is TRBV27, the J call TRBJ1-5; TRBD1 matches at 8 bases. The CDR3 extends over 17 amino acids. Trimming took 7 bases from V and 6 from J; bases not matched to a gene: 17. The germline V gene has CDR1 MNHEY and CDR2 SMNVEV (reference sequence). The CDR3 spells CASKPYYPSGGGQPQHF. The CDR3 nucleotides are TGTGCCAGCAAACCTTATTACCCGTCAGGGGGCGGTCAGCCCCAGCATTTT.

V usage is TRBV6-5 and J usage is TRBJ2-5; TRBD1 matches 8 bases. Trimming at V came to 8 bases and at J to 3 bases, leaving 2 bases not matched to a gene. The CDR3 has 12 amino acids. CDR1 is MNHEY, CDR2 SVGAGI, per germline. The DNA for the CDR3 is TGTGCCAGCCGACAGGGGAAAGAGACCCAGTACTTC. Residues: CASRQGKETQYF.

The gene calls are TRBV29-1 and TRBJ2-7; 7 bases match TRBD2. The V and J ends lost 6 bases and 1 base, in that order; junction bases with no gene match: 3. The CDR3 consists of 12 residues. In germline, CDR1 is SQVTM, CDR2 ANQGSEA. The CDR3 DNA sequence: TGCAGCGTGGGGGAGGGTTCCTACGAGCAGTACTTC. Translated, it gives CSVGEGSYEQYF.

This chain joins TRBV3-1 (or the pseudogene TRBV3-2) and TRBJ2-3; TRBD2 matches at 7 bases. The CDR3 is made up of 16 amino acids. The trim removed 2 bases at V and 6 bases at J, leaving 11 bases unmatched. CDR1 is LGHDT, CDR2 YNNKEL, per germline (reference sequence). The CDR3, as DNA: TGTGCCAGCAGCCAAACGGGGACTACCCGCAGGGATACGCAGTATTTT. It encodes CASSQTGTTRRDTQYF.

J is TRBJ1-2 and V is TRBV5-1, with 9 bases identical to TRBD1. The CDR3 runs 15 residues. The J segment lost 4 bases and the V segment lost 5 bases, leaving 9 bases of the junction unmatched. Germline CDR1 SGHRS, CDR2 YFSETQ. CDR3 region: CASSTGTGSVYGYTF. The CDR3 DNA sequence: TGCGCCAGCAGTACCGGGACAGGGTCGGTCTATGGCTACACCTTC.

The CDR3 sequence: CASSLNAGGSTDTQYF. CDR3 DNA sequence: TGTGCCAGCAGCTTAAATGCGGGCGGATCCACAGATACGCAGTATTTT. J is TRBJ2-3 and V is TRBV7-3; TRBD2 is a possible D gene (5 bases). This CDR3 has 16 amino acids. Germline V gene lookup returns CDR1 SGHTA and CDR2 FQGTGA. The germline V and J ends were trimmed by 1 base and 2 bases, with 13 bases remaining between them.

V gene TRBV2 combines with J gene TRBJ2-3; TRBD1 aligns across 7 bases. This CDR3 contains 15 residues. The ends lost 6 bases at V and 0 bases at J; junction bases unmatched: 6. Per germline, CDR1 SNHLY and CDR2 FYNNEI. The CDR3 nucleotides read TGTGCCAGCAGCAGAAGGGACAGTAGCACAGATACGCAGTATTTT. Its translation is CASSRRDSSTDTQYF.

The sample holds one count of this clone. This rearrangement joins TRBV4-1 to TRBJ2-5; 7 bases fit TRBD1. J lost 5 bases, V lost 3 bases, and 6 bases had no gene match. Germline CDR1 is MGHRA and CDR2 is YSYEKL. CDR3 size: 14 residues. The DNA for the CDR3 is TGCGCCAGCAGCCAGGACAGGAATAGGGAGACCCAGTACTTC. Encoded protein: CASSQDRNRETQYF.

The CDR3 region has the DNA TGTGCGGACAGGGTTACCATGAACACTGAAGCTTTCTTT. As protein: CADRVTMNTEAFF. The chain links TRBV2 to TRBJ1-1; 8 nucleotides align to TRBD1. The CDR3 sequence is 13 residues long. The germline CDR1 and CDR2 sequences are SNHLY and FYNNEI. The whole variable domain, remainder taken from reference TRBV2 and TRBJ1-1, is EPEVTQTPSHQVTQMGQEVILRCVPISNHLYFYWYRQILGQKVEFLVSFYNNEISEKSEIFDDQFSVERPDGSNFTLKIRSTKLEDSAMYFCADRVTMNTEAFFGQGTRLTVV.

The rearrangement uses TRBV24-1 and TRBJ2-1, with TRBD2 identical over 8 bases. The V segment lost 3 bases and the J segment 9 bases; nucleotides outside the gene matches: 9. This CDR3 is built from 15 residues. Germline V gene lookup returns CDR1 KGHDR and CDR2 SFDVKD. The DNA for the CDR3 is TGTGCCACCAGTGATCCAACCCCCGGGAGGGGTGAGCAGTTCTTC. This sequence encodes CATSDPTPGRGEQFF.

The CDR3 region is CASSLAGQGAFSTTNEKLFF. The CDR3 nucleotides are TGTGCCAGCAGCTTAGCGGGGCAGGGGGCCTTTAGCACAACTAATGAAAAACTGTTTTTT. This chain links TRBV7-2 with TRBJ1-4, with 8 bases lining up with TRBD1. Germline V gene data show CDR1 as SGHTA and CDR2 as FQGNSA. Trimming at V came to 0 bases and at J to 0 bases, leaving 12 bases not matched to a gene. This CDR3 comprises 20 residues.

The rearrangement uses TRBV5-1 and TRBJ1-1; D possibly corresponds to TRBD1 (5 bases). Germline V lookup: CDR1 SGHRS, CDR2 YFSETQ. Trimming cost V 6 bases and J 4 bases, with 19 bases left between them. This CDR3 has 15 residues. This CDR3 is CASTFSTGEGTEAFF. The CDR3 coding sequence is TGCGCCAGCACCTTTTCGACGGGGGAAGGCACTGAAGCTTTCTTT.

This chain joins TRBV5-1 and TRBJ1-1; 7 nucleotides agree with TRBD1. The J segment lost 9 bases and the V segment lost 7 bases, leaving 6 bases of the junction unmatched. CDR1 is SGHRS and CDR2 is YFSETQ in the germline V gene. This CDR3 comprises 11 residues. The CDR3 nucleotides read TGCGCCAGCTCGGGACAGAACCAAGCTTTCTTT. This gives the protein CASSGQNQAFF.

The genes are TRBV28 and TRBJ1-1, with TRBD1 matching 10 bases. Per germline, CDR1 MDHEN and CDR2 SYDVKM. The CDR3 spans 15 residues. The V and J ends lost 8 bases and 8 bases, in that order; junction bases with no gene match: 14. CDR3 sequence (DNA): TGTGCCAGCCGGGGCACAGGACAGGGGGGCCCAGAAGCTTTCTTT. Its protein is CASRGTGQGGPEAFF.

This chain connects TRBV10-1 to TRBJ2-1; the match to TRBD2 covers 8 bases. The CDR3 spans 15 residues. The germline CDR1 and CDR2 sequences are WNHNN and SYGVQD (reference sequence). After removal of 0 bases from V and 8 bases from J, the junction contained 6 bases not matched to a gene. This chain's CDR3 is CASSESGTSMHEQFF. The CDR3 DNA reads TGCGCCAGCAGTGAGTCCGGGACTAGTATGCATGAGCAGTTCTTC.

The CDR3 DNA sequence: TGTGCCAGTAGTATAAGGCGACAAGCAAGCACAGATACGCAGTATTTT. It is translated as CASSIRRQASTDTQYF. V gene TRBV19 combines with J gene TRBJ2-3; no clear D. CDR1 is LNHDA, CDR2 SQIVND, per germline (reference sequence). CDR3 length equals 16 residues. V was clipped by 2 bases and J by 0 bases, with 12 bases between them.

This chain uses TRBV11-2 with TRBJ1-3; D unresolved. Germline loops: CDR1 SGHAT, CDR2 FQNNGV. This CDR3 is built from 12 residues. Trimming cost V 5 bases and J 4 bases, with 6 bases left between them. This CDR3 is CASSLPGNTIYF. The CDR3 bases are TGTGCCAGCAGCCTCCCCGGAAACACCATATATTTT. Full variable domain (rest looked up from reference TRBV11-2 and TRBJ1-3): EAGVAQSPRYKIIEKRQSVAFWCNPISGHATLYWYQQILGQGPKLLIQFQNNGVVDDSQLPKDRFSAERLKGVDSTLKIQPAKLEDSAVYLCASSLPGNTIYFGEGSWLTVV.

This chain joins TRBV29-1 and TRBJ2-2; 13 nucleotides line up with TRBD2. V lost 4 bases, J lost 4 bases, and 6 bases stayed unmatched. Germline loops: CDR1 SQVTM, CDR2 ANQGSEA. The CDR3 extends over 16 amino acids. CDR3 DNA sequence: TGCAGCGTTGTAGTGGGACTAGCGGGACCCACCGGGGAGCTGTTTTTT. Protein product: CSVVVGLAGPTGELFF.

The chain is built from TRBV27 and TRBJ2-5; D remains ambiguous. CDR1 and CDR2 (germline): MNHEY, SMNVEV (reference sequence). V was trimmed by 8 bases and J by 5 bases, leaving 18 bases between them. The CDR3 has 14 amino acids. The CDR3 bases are TGTGCCAGCCGTGGGCCCATACCGGCGGAGACCCAGTACTTC. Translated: CASRGPIPAETQYF.

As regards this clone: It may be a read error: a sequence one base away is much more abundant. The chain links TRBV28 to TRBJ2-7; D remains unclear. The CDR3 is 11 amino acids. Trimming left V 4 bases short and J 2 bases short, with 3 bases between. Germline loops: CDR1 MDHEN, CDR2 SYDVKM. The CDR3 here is CASSSPYEQYF. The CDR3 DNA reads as TGTGCCAGCAGTTCTCCCTACGAGCAGTACTTC.

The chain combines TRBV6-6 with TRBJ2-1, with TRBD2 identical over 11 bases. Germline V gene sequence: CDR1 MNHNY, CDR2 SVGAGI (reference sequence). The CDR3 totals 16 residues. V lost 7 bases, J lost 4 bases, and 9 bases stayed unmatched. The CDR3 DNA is TGTGCCAGCAATAGCGGGAGGGCAGTCGCTTACAATGAGCAGTTCTTC. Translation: CASNSGRAVAYNEQFF.

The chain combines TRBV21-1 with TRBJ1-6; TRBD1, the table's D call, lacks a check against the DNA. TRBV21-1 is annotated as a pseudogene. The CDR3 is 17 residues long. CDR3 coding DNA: TGTGCCAGCAGCAAAGTCGGGACAGGGGGCTATAATTCACCCCTCCACTTT. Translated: CASSKVGTGGYNSPLHF.

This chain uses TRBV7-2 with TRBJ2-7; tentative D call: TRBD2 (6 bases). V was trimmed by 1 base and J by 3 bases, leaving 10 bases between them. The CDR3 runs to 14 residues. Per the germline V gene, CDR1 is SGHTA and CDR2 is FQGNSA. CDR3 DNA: TGTGCCAGCAGCTTAGGGCGGGAACGCTACGAGCAGTACTTC. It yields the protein CASSLGRERYEQYF.

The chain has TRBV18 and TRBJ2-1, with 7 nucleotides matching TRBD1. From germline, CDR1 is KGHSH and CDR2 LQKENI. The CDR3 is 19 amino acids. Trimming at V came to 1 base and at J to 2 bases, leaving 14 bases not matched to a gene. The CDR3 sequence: CASSPLPIGGSLPYNEQFF. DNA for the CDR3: TGTGCCAGCTCACCACTCCCCATAGGGGGCTCGTTGCCCTACAATGAGCAGTTCTTC.